Listed below are T cell receptor beta chains from one sample, sequenced in a study of cytomegalovirus exposure and HLA in healthy donors. Sequencing was performed with immunoSEQ multiplex PCR; in TCRdb, only in-frame clones are kept and a portion is missing. Of some 170,000 clones in the sample, about 81% were seen once. Sequencing used PBMCs. The receptors shown here come from a girl aged 2 to 9 in good health and CMV-seropositive. CDR3s include the opening cysteine and the closing phenylalanine or tryptophan. The D gene is left open where the match is weak. Clone size is shown for a subset of rows, as once, few, many or a class of expanded clone.

>TRBV25-1|TRBJ2-5|.|once
TGTGCCAGCAGTGGGGGTTACAGGAGCCTCCAAGAGACCCAGTACTTC
CASSGGYRSLQETQYF
>TRBV19|TRBJ2-2|.|.
TGTGCCAGCCGAATCGGTACCGGGGAGCTGTTTTTT
CASRIGTGELFF
>TRBV28|TRBJ2-5|.|.
TGTGCCTCCTCACTGAACCGACTCGGGACCCAGTACTTC
CASSLNRLGTQYF
>TRBV30|TRBJ1-6|.|.
TGTGCCTGGAGTACAGAAGGACCCCTCCACTTT
CAWSTEGPLHF
>TRBV5-1|TRBJ2-5|.|.
TGCGCCAGCAGCTTGGGGAGTATCCAGTACTTC
CASSLGSIQYF
>TRBV10-3|TRBJ2-5|TRBD1|.
TGTGCCACCCAGGACAGGGTTCAAGAGACCCAGTACTTC
CATQDRVQETQYF
>TRBV7-8|TRBJ1-1|.|.
TGTGCCAGCAGCTTACGGTTGAGCACTGAAGCTTTCTTT
CASSLRLSTEAFF
>TRBV6-5|TRBJ1-3|TRBD1|.
TGTGCCAGCAGTAGACAGGGGGCTGCTGGAAACACCATATATTTT
CASSRQGAAGNTIYF
>TRBV28|TRBJ2-1|TRBD2|few
TGTGCCAGCAGCTTAGCGGGGGGTTACAATGAGCAGTTCTTC
CASSLAGGYNEQFF
>TRBV30|TRBJ1-1|.|.
TGTGCCTGGAGTGTTAGTGTGACTGAAGCTTTCTTT
CAWSVSVTEAFF
>TRBV30|TRBJ1-4|TRBD1|.
TGTGCCTGGAGTGACGGGACAGGGTGGCAAAAACTGTTTTTT
CAWSDGTGWQKLFF
>TRBV28|TRBJ2-7|TRBD2|.
TGTGCCAGCAGTCTAGGGACTAGCGGGAGGGGGGAGCAGTACTTC
CASSLGTSGRGEQYF
>TRBV5-1|TRBJ2-1|.|.
TGCGCCAGCAGCTTGGCCGGTTCTAGTTTGTTCAATGAGCAGTTCTTC
CASSLAGSSLFNEQFF
>TRBV4-1|TRBJ1-5|.|.
TGCGCCAGCAGCCAAGATATGGGCAGGGGCCAGCCCCAGCATTTT
CASSQDMGRGQPQHF
>TRBV27|TRBJ2-6|.|.
TGTGCCAGCAGTTTACAGGGGGCCAACGTCCTGACTTTC
CASSLQGANVLTF
>TRBV2|TRBJ2-3|.|.
TGTGCCAGCATAAGACTCCTCACAGATACGCAGTATTTT
CASIRLLTDTQYF
>TRBV6-6|TRBJ2-7|TRBD2|.
TGTGCCAGCAGTTACGGAAGGGGGACTAGCGACTACGAGCAGTACTTC
CASSYGRGTSDYEQYF
>TRBV7-9|TRBJ2-1|TRBD1|.
TGTGCCAGCAGCCAGCGGACAGGGGAAAGCTCCTACAATGAGCAGTTCTTC
CASSQRTGESSYNEQFF
>TRBV10-1|TRBJ2-1|.|.
TGCGCCAGCAACGGTAGTAAAGGGAGCTCCTACAATGAGCAGTTCTTC
CASNGSKGSSYNEQFF
>TRBV4-1|TRBJ2-1|TRBD2|once
TGCGCCAGCAGCCGTATGCGACTAGCGGGAGTTCGGGAGCAGTTCTTC
CASSRMRLAGVREQFF
>TRBV12-5|TRBJ1-2|TRBD1|.
TGTGCTAGTGGTATTCGCTTACTAAGACAGGGGAACGGCTACACCTTC
CASGIRLLRQGNGYTF
>TRBV25-1|TRBJ1-1|.|once
TGTGCCAGTGAGGACAGACGGGCTTTCTTT
CASEDRRAFF
>TRBV30|TRBJ1-5|TRBD1|.
TGTGCCTGGAGTCTTGACAGGGGTGAACGTCAGCCCCAGCATTTT
CAWSLDRGERQPQHF
>TRBV6-1|TRBJ2-1|TRBD2|.
TGTGCCAGCCGCATAAGCGGGAGTAACTATGAGCAGTTCTTC
CASRISGSNYEQFF
>TRBV10-3|TRBJ2-7|.|.
TGTGCCATCAGTCCTTGGGAGGGGGACAGGAGTTACGAGCAGTACTTC
CAISPWEGDRSYEQYF
>TRBV29-1|TRBJ2-3|TRBD1|.
TGCAGCGCCGACAGGGGAGACACAGATACGCAGTATTTT
CSADRGDTDTQYF
>TRBV7-6|TRBJ2-7|.|.
TGTGCCAGCAGCCCCCACAGCTCCTACGAGCAGTACTTC
CASSPHSSYEQYF
>TRBV28|TRBJ1-1|.|few
TGTGCCAGCAGTCTGATCAGGGACTTAGTCACTGAAGCTTTCTTT
CASSLIRDLVTEAFF
>TRBV30|TRBJ2-7|TRBD1|.
TGTGCCCTCGGACAGGGTATAACCTACGAGCAGTACTTC
CALGQGITYEQYF
>TRBV2|TRBJ2-5|TRBD2|.
TGTGCCAGCAGGTCGACTAGCGGGAGAGAGAAGACCCAGTACTTC
CASRSTSGREKTQYF
>TRBV6-6|TRBJ2-5|.|.
TGTGCCAGCAGTTCACGGAGGCCGGGGGAGACCCAGTACTTC
CASSSRRPGETQYF
>TRBV28|TRBJ1-5|TRBD1|.
TGTGCCAGCAGGACAGGGGCGACTCAGCCCCAGCATTTT
CASRTGATQPQHF
>TRBV27|TRBJ2-5|.|.
TGTGCCAGCAGTTTGTGGGGAGGCCAAGAGACCCAGTACTTC
CASSLWGGQETQYF
>TRBV5-1|TRBJ2-3|.|few
TGCGCCAGCAGCTTGGGCGGCACAGATACGCAGTATTTT
CASSLGGTDTQYF
>TRBV5-1|TRBJ1-2|.|few
TGCGCCAGCAGCTTGGCTTGGGGAAGCCCTCTAGCTAACTATGGCTACCCCTTC
CASSLAWGSPLANYGYPF
>TRBV13|TRBJ2-7|TRBD2|.
TGTGCCAGCAGCTTACTAGCGGACTCCTACGAGCAGTACTTC
CASSLLADSYEQYF
>TRBV2|TRBJ1-4|.|few
TGTGCCGGGAAGACCTATAAGGGGAATGAAAAACTGTTTTTT
CAGKTYKGNEKLFF
>TRBV5-1|TRBJ2-7|.|.
TGCGCCAGCAGCTTAGGGGGGGTGGTCGGAAGGGGATCCTCCGAGCAGTACTTC
CASSLGGVVGRGSSEQYF
>TRBV29-1|TRBJ2-3|.|once
TGCAGCGGTCCTCCGCTAGCGCCTAGCACAGATACGCAGTATTTT
CSGPPLAPSTDTQYF
>TRBV19|TRBJ1-1|.|.
TGTGCCAGTAGTTCCTCATACGGGGGTGAAGCTTTCTTT
CASSSSYGGEAFF
>TRBV7-9|TRBJ2-6|.|.
TGTGCCAGCAGCTTAGCGCGCGGGGCCAACGTCCTGACTTTC
CASSLARGANVLTF
>TRBV28|TRBJ2-7|.|.
TGTGCCAGCAGCTTTCTCGAGAATGAGTTCTACGAGCAGTACTTC
CASSFLENEFYEQYF
>TRBV5-4|TRBJ2-1|TRBD2|.
TGTGCCAGCAGCTTTAGGGAGCGGGGTGGTGATGAGCAGTTCTTC
CASSFRERGGDEQFF
>TRBV6-6|TRBJ2-5|TRBD1|once
TGTGCCAGCAGTTACCAGGGGGCCGCGATAGGAGAGACCCAGTACTTC
CASSYQGAAIGETQYF
>TRBV27|TRBJ1-5|TRBD1|.
TGTGCCAGGGGACAGGGAGGCTGCGGGGTTCAGCCCCAGCATTTT
CARGQGGCGVQPQHF
>TRBV7-8|TRBJ2-7|TRBD1|few
TGTGCCAGCAGTTTTGACAGGGGCTCCGAGCAGTACTTC
CASSFDRGSEQYF
>TRBV6-1|TRBJ1-5|.|once
TGTGCCAGCAGTGAAGCCTTTACGGGACACTTTAGCAATCAGCCCCAGCATTTT
CASSEAFTGHFSNQPQHF
>TRBV10-2|TRBJ1-5|TRBD1|.
TGCGCCAGCGGTGGGGACAGCTTCAATCAGCCCCAGCATTTT
CASGGDSFNQPQHF
>TRBV30|TRBJ1-1|.|.
TGTGCCTGGAGTGTAGGGGGAACTGAAGCTTTCTTT
CAWSVGGTEAFF
>TRBV5-1|TRBJ1-1|.|.
TGCGCCAGCAGCCCTTCGAGGGCCCTAGTTATAACTGAAGCTTTCTTT
CASSPSRALVITEAFF
>TRBV6-5|TRBJ2-3|TRBD1|.
TGTGCCAGCAGTTACGGACAGGGGGCGGGGGATACGCAGTATTTT
CASSYGQGAGDTQYF
>TRBV27|TRBJ2-6|TRBD2|.
TGTGCCAGCAGTTCCCCCCTTCGACTAGCGGTCCACTCTGGGGCCAACGTCCTGACTTTC
CASSSPLRLAVHSGANVLTF
>TRBV30|TRBJ1-5|.|.
TGTGCCTGGAGTGAGGGGCCCGCGGCACCCCAAACAAATCAGCCCCAGCATTTT
CAWSEGPAAPQTNQPQHF
>TRBV2|TRBJ1-2|.|.
TGTGCCAGCAAATTTGATAGGGGTTCCTTC
CASKFDRGSF
>TRBV27|TRBJ2-5|.|.
TGTGCCAGCAGACAGGACGAGCAAGAGACCCAGTACTTC
CASRQDEQETQYF
>TRBV11-2|TRBJ2-2|.|.
TGTGCCAGCAGCTTGGAGGGAGGAGACACCGGGGAGCTGTTTTTT
CASSLEGGDTGELFF
>TRBV21-1|TRBJ2-7|.|.
TGTGCCAGCAGCCTTACCGTAGCCGTCCTACGGGAGCAGTACTTC
CASSLTVAVLREQYF
>TRBV30|TRBJ1-5|.|.
TGTGCCTGGAGTGTACGGTCGAGGGGCAATCAGCCCCAGCATTTT
CAWSVRSRGNQPQHF
>TRBV9|TRBJ2-2|TRBD2|.
TGTGCCAGCAGCGTAGGTACTAGCGGCACCGGGGAGCTGTTTTTT
CASSVGTSGTGELFF
>TRBV6-5|TRBJ2-5|.|.
TGTGCCAGCAGATCGCCGCGGGAGACCCAGTACTTC
CASRSPRETQYF